This is a list of T cell receptor beta chains from one sample in a study of monozygotic twins with inflammatory bowel disease. TCRdb reprocessed the 5' RACE reads; each CDR3 protein has one entry and no DNA is given. In all, the sample yields fewer than 550,000 distinct CDR3 sequences. Sequenced: blood. These receptors all come from a human donor with ulcerative colitis or Crohn's disease, or a healthy co-twin of an affected twin (not recorded which). Both conserved end residues are part of each CDR3.

j_call: TRBJ2-7; v_call: TRBV7-2; cdr3_length: 15; cdr3_aa: CASSLMAGGIYEQYF
j_call: TRBJ1-5; v_call: TRBV6-2/TRBV6-3; cdr3_length: 17; cdr3_aa: CARGPGRRLYSNQPQHF
j_call: TRBJ2-3; v_call: TRBV18; cdr3_length: 15; cdr3_aa: CASSPLRGGTDTQYF
j_call: TRBJ1-4; v_call: TRBV20-1; cdr3_length: 15; cdr3_aa: CSAREGAEANEKLFF
j_call: TRBJ2-1; v_call: TRBV5-6; cdr3_length: 15; cdr3_aa: CASGRGGYSYNELFF
j_call: TRBJ1-5; v_call: TRBV6-1; cdr3_length: 15; cdr3_aa: CASSRRDGGYQPQHF
j_call: TRBJ2-2; v_call: TRBV5-1; cdr3_length: 15; cdr3_aa: CASSLQGIVAGELFF
j_call: TRBJ2-3; v_call: TRBV18; cdr3_length: 14; cdr3_aa: CASPWGDDTDTQYF
j_call: TRBJ2-3; v_call: TRBV6-6; cdr3_length: 13; cdr3_aa: CASARDSTDTQYF
j_call: TRBJ2-7; v_call: TRBV6-2/TRBV6-3; cdr3_length: 12; cdr3_aa: CASSYPHYEQYF
j_call: TRBJ2-7; v_call: TRBV7-2; cdr3_length: 16; cdr3_aa: CASSSTGTIASYEQYF
j_call: TRBJ2-1; v_call: TRBV5-1; cdr3_length: 15; cdr3_aa: CASSLIPLAQEEQFF
j_call: TRBJ2-1; v_call: TRBV2; cdr3_length: 15; cdr3_aa: CASRRGTSASWEQFF
j_call: TRBJ2-5; v_call: TRBV20-1; cdr3_length: 13; cdr3_aa: CSARGDRRETQYF
j_call: TRBJ1-5; v_call: TRBV19; cdr3_length: 17; cdr3_aa: CASSIDLRGSSPQPQHF
j_call: TRBJ1-4; v_call: TRBV19; cdr3_length: 13; cdr3_aa: CATQDRVGEKLFF
j_call: TRBJ2-7; v_call: TRBV5-4; cdr3_length: 15; cdr3_aa: CASSSDRESSYEQYF
j_call: TRBJ1-5; v_call: TRBV20-1; cdr3_length: 15; cdr3_aa: CSARDEAGSNQPQHF
j_call: TRBJ2-3; v_call: TRBV7-2; cdr3_length: 16; cdr3_aa: CASSSILGGGTDTQYF
j_call: TRBJ2-2; v_call: TRBV11-2; cdr3_length: 13; cdr3_aa: CASSPTHTGELFF
j_call: TRBJ2-3; v_call: TRBV3-1; cdr3_length: 15; cdr3_aa: CASSLGLGRGDTQYF
j_call: TRBJ1-1; v_call: TRBV10-3; cdr3_length: 15; cdr3_aa: CAISDFFAGNTEAFF
j_call: TRBJ1-5; v_call: TRBV6-2/TRBV6-3; cdr3_length: 16; cdr3_aa: CASSYRTGTSNQPQHF
j_call: TRBJ1-2; v_call: TRBV28; cdr3_length: 13; cdr3_aa: CASSSPRGGGYTF
j_call: TRBJ1-5; v_call: TRBV7-2; cdr3_length: 16; cdr3_aa: CASSLWAGDRNQPQHF
j_call: TRBJ2-2; v_call: TRBV6-1; cdr3_length: 14; cdr3_aa: CASRSGTNTGELFF
j_call: TRBJ2-1; v_call: TRBV15; cdr3_length: 14; cdr3_aa: CATSREAVAGPQFF
j_call: TRBJ1-2; v_call: TRBV12-3/TRBV12-4; cdr3_length: 15; cdr3_aa: CASSPGQGRSYGYTF
j_call: TRBJ2-1; v_call: TRBV29-1; cdr3_length: 15; cdr3_aa: CSVNRAGVAYNEQFF
j_call: TRBJ1-6; v_call: TRBV4-1; cdr3_length: 16; cdr3_aa: CASSQPTAAYNSPLHF
j_call: TRBJ2-5; v_call: TRBV4-2; cdr3_length: 15; cdr3_aa: CASSQSSFFQETQYF
j_call: TRBJ1-1; v_call: TRBV6-2/TRBV6-3; cdr3_length: 16; cdr3_aa: CASSLITTGGNTEAFF
j_call: TRBJ2-1; v_call: TRBV9; cdr3_length: 15; cdr3_aa: CASSAAGTVYNEQFF
j_call: TRBJ2-7; v_call: TRBV7-9; cdr3_length: 15; cdr3_aa: CASSLGQGFHYEQYF
j_call: TRBJ2-7; v_call: TRBV18; cdr3_length: 15; cdr3_aa: CASSPTSGGAREQYF
j_call: TRBJ1-1; v_call: TRBV6-2/TRBV6-3; cdr3_length: 12; cdr3_aa: CASRLSATEAFF
j_call: TRBJ2-5; v_call: TRBV7-9; cdr3_length: 12; cdr3_aa: CASSFFQETQYF
j_call: TRBJ1-4; v_call: TRBV20-1; cdr3_length: 13; cdr3_aa: CSASGTVNEKLFF
j_call: TRBJ2-3; v_call: TRBV7-9; cdr3_length: 15; cdr3_aa: CASSSGRPDTDTQYF
j_call: TRBJ1-4; v_call: TRBV6-5; cdr3_length: 18; cdr3_aa: CASSYAGTGVATNEKLFF
j_call: TRBJ2-3; v_call: TRBV24-1; cdr3_length: 14; cdr3_aa: CATSGDKAPDTQYF
j_call: TRBJ2-2; v_call: TRBV29-1; cdr3_length: 12; cdr3_aa: CSAGENTGELFF
j_call: TRBJ1-6; v_call: TRBV4-1; cdr3_length: 15; cdr3_aa: CASSQDASGNSPLHF
j_call: TRBJ1-1; v_call: TRBV18; cdr3_length: 15; cdr3_aa: CASSPVVDYGVGAFF
j_call: TRBJ2-2; v_call: TRBV6-2/TRBV6-3; cdr3_length: 19; cdr3_aa: CASSYMTSEGLMNTGELFF
j_call: TRBJ2-7; v_call: TRBV18; cdr3_length: 15; cdr3_aa: CASSPTAGVSYEQYF
j_call: TRBJ1-5; v_call: TRBV6-1; cdr3_length: 15; cdr3_aa: CASSSWETSNQPQHF
j_call: TRBJ2-3; v_call: TRBV28; cdr3_length: 14; cdr3_aa: CASRVGGSSDTQYF
j_call: TRBJ2-4; v_call: TRBV5-1; cdr3_length: 13; cdr3_aa: CASSGYGENIQYF